The 13 T cell receptor beta chains below come from one sample, sequenced in a study of blood T cell repertoires in COVID-19. Only in-frame clones appear in the TCRdb table, and some are missing; sequencing was by immunoSEQ multiplex PCR. This repertoire shows about 64,000 clones, around 90% found once; its top ten account for 43%. The sample consisted of peripheral blood. The receptor source for this set is an older woman with COVID-19, enrolled during active disease.

This chain connects TRBV6-5 to TRBJ2-7; D may be TRBD2 (6 bases). Trimming shortened V by 6 bases and J by 5 bases, and 17 bases separated the two germline ends. The germline V gene has CDR1 MNHEY and CDR2 SVGAGI. The CDR3 runs 14 residues. CDR3 nucleotide sequence: TGTGCCAGCAGGGACGGGAGTGGGCCCGACGAGCAGTACTTC. Translating gives CASRDGSGPDEQYF.

The rearrangement joins TRBV7-2 to TRBJ2-1; TRBD2 matches 7 bases. J gave up 4 bases and V 6 bases, and 9 bases lay outside the gene matches. Germline CDR1 is SGHTA and CDR2 is FQGNSA. CDR3 length: 15 amino acids. The CDR3 coding sequence is TGTGCCAGCAGGCCCGCGGGAGCGAAGTACAATGAGCAGTTCTTC. Its translation: CASRPAGAKYNEQFF.

This rearrangement joins TRBV28 to TRBJ1-3, with D unresolved. CDR1 is MDHEN, CDR2 SYDVKM, per germline. The CDR3 contains 16 residues. V lost 1 base to trimming and J lost 0 bases, with 10 bases between them. This CDR3 is CASSLFPTVSGNTIYF. CDR3 in DNA: TGTGCCAGCAGTTTATTCCCCACGGTCTCTGGAAACACCATATATTTT.

This clone occurred once. The V gene is TRBV5-1, the J gene TRBJ2-3, with TRBD1 matching over 8 bases. J was trimmed by 4 bases and V by 0 bases; bases with no gene match: 4. The CDR3 spans 15 residues. Germline V gene lookup returns CDR1 SGHRS and CDR2 YFSETQ. The CDR3 DNA is TGCGCCAGCAGCTTGGGGGACAGGAGATCAGATACGCAGTATTTT. It translates to CASSLGDRRSDTQYF.

The chain couples TRBV7-9 to TRBJ2-7; 7 bases align to TRBD2. Trimming at V came to 6 bases and at J to 1 base, leaving 3 bases not matched to a gene. Germline CDR1 is SEHNR and CDR2 is FQNEAQ (reference sequence). The CDR3 has 13 residues. CDR3 DNA: TGTGCCAGCAGGCCGGGACTATCCTACGAGCAGTACTTC. The encoded protein is CASRPGLSYEQYF.

The genes are TRBV5-4 and TRBJ2-3, with 8 nucleotides matching TRBD2. Losses at the gene ends were 4 bases for V and 6 bases for J; bases not matched to a gene: 4. CDR1 is SGHNT and CDR2 is YYREEE in the germline V gene (reference sequence). CDR3 length: 13 residues. The CDR3 here is CASSRTSRDTQYF. The CDR3 nucleotides read TGTGCCAGCAGCCGGACTAGCAGGGATACGCAGTATTTT. Full variable domain (missing parts from reference TRBV5-4 and TRBJ2-3): ETGVTQSPTHLIKTRGQQVTLRCSSQSGHNTVSWYQQALGQGPQFIFQYYREEENGRGNFPPRFSGLQFPNYSSELNVNALELDDSALYLCASSRTSRDTQYFGPGTRLTVL.

This sequence joins TRBV7-2 and TRBJ2-7, with D unresolved. Germline values: CDR1 SGHTA, CDR2 FQGNSA. The CDR3 is 11 residues long. V dropped 3 bases and J dropped 4 bases, with 4 bases sitting between them. The CDR3 is CASSFRYEQYF. As DNA, the CDR3 is TGTGCCAGCAGCTTCCGTTACGAGCAGTACTTC.

This clone has a single count. This chain links TRBV5-4 with TRBJ2-1; 11 positions match TRBD1. Germline CDR1 and CDR2: SGHNT and YYREEE (reference sequence). Losses at the gene ends were 5 bases for V and 7 bases for J; bases not matched to a gene: 8. The CDR3 is made up of 15 amino acids. In DNA form, the CDR3 reads TGTGCCAGCAGTCCACCGGGACAGGGGGGGAATGAGCAGTTCTTC. It yields the protein CASSPPGQGGNEQFF.

V is TRBV3-1 (or the pseudogene TRBV3-2) and J is TRBJ2-5; unclear D gene. CDR3 length: 14 residues. CDR1 is LGHDT, CDR2 YNNKEL, per germline (reference sequence). V shed 0 bases and J shed 5 bases, with 10 bases lying between them. CDR3 sequence reads: CASSQEGVYETQYF. CDR3 DNA: TGTGCCAGCAGCCAAGAGGGCGTCTATGAGACCCAGTACTTC.

The chain employs TRBV11-3 and TRBJ2-2; no clear D gene. Germline values: CDR1 SGHNT, CDR2 YENEEA. V lost 4 bases and J lost 6, with 12 bases in between. This CDR3 is built from 14 residues. CDR3 nucleotide sequence: TGTGCCAGCAGCTACCGACTCTCCCCCGGGGAGCTGTTTTTT. It encodes CASSYRLSPGELFF.

V usage is TRBV5-1 and J usage is TRBJ1-1, with TRBD1 as a possible D gene (6 bases). The CDR3 is 16 amino acids. Germline lookup yields CDR1 SGHRS and CDR2 YFSETQ. The V end was cut by 4 bases, the J end by 1 base, with 17 bases between. CDR3 bases: TGCGCCAGCAGCCTACCCAGGGGCGGACCGAACACTGAAGCTTTCTTT. Its protein product is CASSLPRGGPNTEAFF.

V is TRBV5-6 and J is TRBJ2-7; TRBD2 matches at 13 bases. CDR3 length: 17 residues. CDR1 is SGHDT, CDR2 YYEEEE, per germline. The junction had 14 bases not matched to a gene; V was cut back by 2 bases and J by 9 bases. As DNA, the CDR3 is TGTGCCAGCAGCTTAAGACTAGCGGGAGGACATCCCTACTCGCAGTACTTC. It yields the protein CASSLRLAGGHPYSQYF. The whole variable domain, remainder taken from reference TRBV5-6 and TRBJ2-7, is DAGVTQSPTHLIKTRGQQVTLRCSPKSGHDTVSWYQQALGQGPQFIFQYYEEEERQRGNFPDRFSGHQFPNYSSELNVNALLLGDSALYLCASSLRLAGGHPYSQYFGPGTRLTVT.

The V gene is TRBV10-3, the J gene TRBJ2-2; 7 bases are a match to TRBD2. The V gene's germline CDR1 is ENHRY and CDR2 SYGVKD. This CDR3 is 13 amino acids long. The junction had 8 bases not matched to a gene; V was cut back by 8 bases and J by 8 bases. The CDR3 DNA is TGTGCCATCCGGGACTATCCCCAAGGGGAGCTGTTTTTT. It specifies CAIRDYPQGELFF.